This TCR beta chain was sequenced during a study of T cells in Graves' hyperthyroidism and ophthalmopathy. In the study overall: Blood was drawn when the patient was first diagnosed and still untreated. General study findings and limits: Ophthalmopathy could be told apart from stable hyperthyroidism with a 13 V-J model.

Notes on this clonotype: Its specificity is not known.

RNA transcripts provided the source from which TCR beta CDR3 regions were amplified. TCR CDR3 underwent first-round RT-PCR with the HTBI primer set. In TCRdb, the multiplex PCR reads were re-called with MiXCR into one record per CDR3 protein. In the table there are approximately 720,000 distinct CDR3 sequences, roughly a sixth of which are singletons. Newly diagnosed hyperthyroidism, duration under 2 months, in patients aged 18 to 65. The CDR3 length is 20 residues. The V end was cut by 2 bases, the J end by 2 bases, with 25 bases between. The germline V gene has CDR1 SGHTA and CDR2 FQGNSA. The chain uses TRBV7-2 and TRBJ1-5; weak D call: TRBD1 (5 bases). Sequencing input: blood. This receptor was taken from a woman in her forties or fifties with Graves' hyperthyroidism that later progressed to Graves' ophthalmopathy. CDR3 coding DNA: TGTGCCAGCAGCTTAAAATCGGGGCGGGAGGGCCGGAGGGGCAATCAGCCCCAGCATTTT. Protein sequence: CASSLKSGREGRRGNQPQHF.